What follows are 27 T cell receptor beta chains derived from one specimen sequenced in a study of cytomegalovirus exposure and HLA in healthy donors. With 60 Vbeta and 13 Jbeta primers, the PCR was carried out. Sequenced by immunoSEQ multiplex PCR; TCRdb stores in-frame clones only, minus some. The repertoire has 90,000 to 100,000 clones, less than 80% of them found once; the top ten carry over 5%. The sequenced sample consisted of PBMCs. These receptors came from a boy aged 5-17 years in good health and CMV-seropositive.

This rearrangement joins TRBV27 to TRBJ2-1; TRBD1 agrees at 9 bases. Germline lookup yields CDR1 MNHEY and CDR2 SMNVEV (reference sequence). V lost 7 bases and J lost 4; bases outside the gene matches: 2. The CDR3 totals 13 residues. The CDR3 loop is CASTGQGYNEQFF. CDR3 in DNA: TGTGCCAGCACGGGACAGGGTTACAATGAGCAGTTCTTC.

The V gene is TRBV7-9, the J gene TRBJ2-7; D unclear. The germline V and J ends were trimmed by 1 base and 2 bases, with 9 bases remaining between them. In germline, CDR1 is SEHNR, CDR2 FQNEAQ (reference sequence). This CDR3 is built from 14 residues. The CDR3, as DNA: TGTGCCAGCAGCTTAGGAGAACGAACCTACGAGCAGTACTTC. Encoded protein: CASSLGERTYEQYF.

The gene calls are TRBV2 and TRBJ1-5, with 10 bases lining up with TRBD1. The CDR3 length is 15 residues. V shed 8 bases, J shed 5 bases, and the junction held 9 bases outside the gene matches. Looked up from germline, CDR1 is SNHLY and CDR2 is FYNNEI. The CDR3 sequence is CASRGDRGVYQPQHF. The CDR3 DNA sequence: TGTGCCAGCCGGGGGGACAGGGGTGTTTATCAGCCCCAGCATTTT. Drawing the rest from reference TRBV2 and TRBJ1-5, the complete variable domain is EPEVTQTPSHQVTQMGQEVILRCVPISNHLYFYWYRQILGQKVEFLVSFYNNEISEKSEIFDDQFSVERPDGSNFTLKIRSTKLEDSAMYFCASRGDRGVYQPQHFGDGTRLSIL.

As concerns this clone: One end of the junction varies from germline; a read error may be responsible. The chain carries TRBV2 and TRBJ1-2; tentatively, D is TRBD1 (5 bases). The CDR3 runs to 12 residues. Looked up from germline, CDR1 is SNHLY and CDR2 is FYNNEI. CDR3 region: CASGRTLGGYPF. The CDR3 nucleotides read TGTGCCAGCGGACGGACATTGGGTGGCTACCCCTTC.

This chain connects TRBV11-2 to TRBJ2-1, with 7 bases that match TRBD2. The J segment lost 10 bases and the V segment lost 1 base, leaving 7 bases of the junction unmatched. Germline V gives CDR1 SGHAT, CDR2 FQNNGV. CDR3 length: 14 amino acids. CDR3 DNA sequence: TGTGCCAGCAGCTTAGCGGGAGGAATATTCGAGCAGTTCTTC. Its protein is CASSLAGGIFEQFF.

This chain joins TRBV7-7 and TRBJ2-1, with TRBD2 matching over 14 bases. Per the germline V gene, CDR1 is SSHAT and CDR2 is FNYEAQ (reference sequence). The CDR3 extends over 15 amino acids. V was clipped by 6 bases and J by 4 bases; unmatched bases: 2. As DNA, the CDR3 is TGTGCCAGCAGTCGGACTAGCGGGGGGTACAATGAGCAGTTCTTC. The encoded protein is CASSRTSGGYNEQFF.

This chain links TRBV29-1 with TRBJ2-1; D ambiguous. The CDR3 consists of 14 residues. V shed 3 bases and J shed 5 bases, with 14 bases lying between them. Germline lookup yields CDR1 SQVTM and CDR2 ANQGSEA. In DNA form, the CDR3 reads TGCAGCGTTGACGCGAGTAATTCCGACAATGAGCAGTTCTTC. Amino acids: CSVDASNSDNEQFF.

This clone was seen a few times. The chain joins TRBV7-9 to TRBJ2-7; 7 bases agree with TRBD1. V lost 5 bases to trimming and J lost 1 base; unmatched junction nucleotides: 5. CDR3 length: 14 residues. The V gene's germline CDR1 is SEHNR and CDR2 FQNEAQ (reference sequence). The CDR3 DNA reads TGTGCCAGCAGCCCATCGACAGGGTCCTACGAGCAGTACTTC. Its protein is CASSPSTGSYEQYF.

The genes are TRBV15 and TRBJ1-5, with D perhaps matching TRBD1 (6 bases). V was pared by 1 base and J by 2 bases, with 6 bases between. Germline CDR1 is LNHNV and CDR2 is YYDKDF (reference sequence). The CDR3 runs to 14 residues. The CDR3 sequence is CATSRAGGNQPQHF. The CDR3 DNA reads TGTGCCACCAGCAGAGCAGGGGGCAATCAGCCCCAGCATTTT.

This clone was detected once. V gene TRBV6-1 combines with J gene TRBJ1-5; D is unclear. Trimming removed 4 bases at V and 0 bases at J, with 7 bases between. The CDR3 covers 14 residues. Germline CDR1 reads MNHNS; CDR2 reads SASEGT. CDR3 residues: CASSVQNSNQPQHF. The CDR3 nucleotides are TGTGCCAGCAGTGTCCAGAATAGCAATCAGCCCCAGCATTTT.

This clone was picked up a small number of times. CDR3 amino acids: CATSEEGNYEQYF. CDR3 nucleotides: TGTGCCACCAGCGAGGAGGGAAACTACGAGCAGTACTTC. The chain is built from TRBV15 and TRBJ2-7, with D perhaps matching TRBD2 (6 bases). The CDR3 has 13 amino acids. Germline CDR1 LNHNV, CDR2 YYDKDF (reference sequence). The V and J ends lost 5 bases and 3 bases respectively, with 11 bases between them.

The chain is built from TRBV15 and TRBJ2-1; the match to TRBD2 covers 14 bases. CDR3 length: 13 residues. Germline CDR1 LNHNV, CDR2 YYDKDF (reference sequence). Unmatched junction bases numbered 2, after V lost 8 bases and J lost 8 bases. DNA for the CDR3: TGTGCCACCCGACTAGCGGGGGGGCATGAGCAGTTCTTC. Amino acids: CATRLAGGHEQFF. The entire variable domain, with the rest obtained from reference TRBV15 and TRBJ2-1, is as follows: DAMVIQNPRYQVTQFGKPVTLSCSQTLNHNVMYWYQQKSSQAPKLLFHYYDKDFNNEADTPDNFQSRRPNTSFCFLDIRSPGLGDTAMYLCATRLAGGHEQFFGPGTRLTVL.

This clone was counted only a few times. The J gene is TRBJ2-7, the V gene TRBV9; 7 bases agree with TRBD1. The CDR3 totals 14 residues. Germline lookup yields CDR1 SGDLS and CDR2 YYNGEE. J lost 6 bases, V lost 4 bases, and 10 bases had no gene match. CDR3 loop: CASSTGQVEAEQYF. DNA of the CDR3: TGTGCCAGCAGCACCGGACAGGTGGAGGCCGAGCAGTACTTC.

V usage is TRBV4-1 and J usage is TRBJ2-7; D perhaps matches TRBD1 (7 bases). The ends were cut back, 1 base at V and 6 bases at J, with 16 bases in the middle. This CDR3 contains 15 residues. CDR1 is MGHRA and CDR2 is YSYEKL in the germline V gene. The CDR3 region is CASSQVLQGGREQYF. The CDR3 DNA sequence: TGCGCCAGCAGCCAAGTGCTGCAGGGGGGCCGCGAGCAGTACTTC.

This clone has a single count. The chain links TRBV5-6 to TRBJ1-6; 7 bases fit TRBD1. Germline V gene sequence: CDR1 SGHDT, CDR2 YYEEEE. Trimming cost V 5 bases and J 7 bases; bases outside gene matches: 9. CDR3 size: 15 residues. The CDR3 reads CASRRQGEVNSPLHF. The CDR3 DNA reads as TGTGCCAGCAGACGACAGGGTGAGGTAAATTCACCCCTCCACTTT.

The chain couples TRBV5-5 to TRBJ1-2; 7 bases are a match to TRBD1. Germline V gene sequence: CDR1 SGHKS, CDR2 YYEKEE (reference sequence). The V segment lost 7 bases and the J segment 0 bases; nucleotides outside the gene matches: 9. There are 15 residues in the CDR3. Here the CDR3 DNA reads TGTGCCAGCTCGCCCACAGGGGCCCCTAACTATGGCTACACCTTC. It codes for CASSPTGAPNYGYTF. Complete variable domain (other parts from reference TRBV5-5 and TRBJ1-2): DAGVTQSPTHLIKTRGQQVTLRCSPISGHKSVSWYQQVLGQGPQFIFQYYEKEERGRGNFPDRFSARQFPNYSSELNVNALLLGDSALYLCASSPTGAPNYGYTFGSGTRLTVV.

DNA for the CDR3: TGTGCCAGCAGCTTGAGACAGGGCTATGGCTACACCTTC. This codes for CASSLRQGYGYTF. This chain joins TRBV5-5 and TRBJ1-2; TRBD1 matches at 7 bases. CDR3 length equals 13 residues. The V gene end was trimmed by 1 base and the J gene end by 4 bases; junction bases not matched to a gene: 1. Germline values: CDR1 SGHKS, CDR2 YYEKEE (reference sequence).

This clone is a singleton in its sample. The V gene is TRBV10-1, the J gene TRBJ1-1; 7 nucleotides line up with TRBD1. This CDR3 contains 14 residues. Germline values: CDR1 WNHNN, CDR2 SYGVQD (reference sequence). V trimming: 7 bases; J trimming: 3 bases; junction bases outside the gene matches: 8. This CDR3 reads CASTDREGDTEAFF. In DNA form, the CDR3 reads TGCGCCAGCACTGACAGGGAAGGGGACACTGAAGCTTTCTTT.

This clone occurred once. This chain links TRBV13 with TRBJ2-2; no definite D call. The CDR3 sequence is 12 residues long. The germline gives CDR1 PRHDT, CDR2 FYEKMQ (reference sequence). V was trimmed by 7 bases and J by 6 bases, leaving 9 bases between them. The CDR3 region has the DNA TGTGCCAGCACTTTTTCCGCCGGGGAGCTGTTTTTT. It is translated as CASTFSAGELFF.

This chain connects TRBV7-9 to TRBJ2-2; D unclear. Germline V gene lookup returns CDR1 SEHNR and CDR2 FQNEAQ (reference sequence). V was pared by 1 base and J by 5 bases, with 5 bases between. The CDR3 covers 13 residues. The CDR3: CASSLGETGELFF. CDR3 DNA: TGTGCCAGCAGCTTAGGAGAGACCGGGGAGCTGTTTTTT.

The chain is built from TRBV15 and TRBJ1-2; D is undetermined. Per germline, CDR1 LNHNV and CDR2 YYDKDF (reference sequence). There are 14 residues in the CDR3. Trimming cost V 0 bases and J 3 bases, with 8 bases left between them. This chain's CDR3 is CATSRDEVYYGYTF. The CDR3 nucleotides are TGTGCCACCAGCAGAGATGAGGTGTACTATGGCTACACCTTC.

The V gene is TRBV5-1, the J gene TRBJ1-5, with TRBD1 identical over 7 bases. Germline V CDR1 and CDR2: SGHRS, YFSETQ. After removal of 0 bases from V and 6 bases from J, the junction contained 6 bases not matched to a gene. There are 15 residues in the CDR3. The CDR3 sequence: CASSLVAGGGQPQHF. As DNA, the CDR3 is TGCGCCAGCAGCTTGGTGGCAGGGGGAGGTCAGCCCCAGCATTTT.

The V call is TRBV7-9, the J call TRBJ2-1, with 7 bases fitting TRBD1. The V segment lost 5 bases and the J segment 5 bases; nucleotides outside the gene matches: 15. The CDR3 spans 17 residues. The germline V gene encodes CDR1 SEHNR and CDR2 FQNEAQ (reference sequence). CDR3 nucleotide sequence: TGTGCCAGCAGCCAACGATCCGGGACAGCTGGTAACAATGAGCAGTTCTTC. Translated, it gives CASSQRSGTAGNNEQFF.

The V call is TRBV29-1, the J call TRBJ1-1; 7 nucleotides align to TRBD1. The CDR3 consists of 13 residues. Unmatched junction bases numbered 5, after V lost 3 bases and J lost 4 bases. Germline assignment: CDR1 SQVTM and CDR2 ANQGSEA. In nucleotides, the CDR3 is TGCAGCGTTGATCAGACAGGGAGCACTGAAGCTTTCTTT. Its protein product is CSVDQTGSTEAFF.

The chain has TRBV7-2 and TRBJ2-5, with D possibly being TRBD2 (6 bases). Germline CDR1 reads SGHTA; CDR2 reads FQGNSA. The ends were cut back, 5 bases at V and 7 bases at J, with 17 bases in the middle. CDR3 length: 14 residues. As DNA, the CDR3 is TGTGCCAGCAGCCCGCGCGGGGAGACGGGGACCCAGTACTTC. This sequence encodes CASSPRGETGTQYF.

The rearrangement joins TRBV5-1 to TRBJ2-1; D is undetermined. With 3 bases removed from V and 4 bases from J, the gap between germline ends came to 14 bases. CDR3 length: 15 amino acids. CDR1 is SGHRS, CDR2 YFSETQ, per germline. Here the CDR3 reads CASSSTPDNYNEQFF. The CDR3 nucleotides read TGCGCCAGCAGCTCCACGCCCGACAATTACAATGAGCAGTTCTTC.

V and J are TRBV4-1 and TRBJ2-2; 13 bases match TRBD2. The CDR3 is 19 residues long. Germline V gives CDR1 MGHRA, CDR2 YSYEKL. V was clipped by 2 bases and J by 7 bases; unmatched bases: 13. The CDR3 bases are TGCGCCAGCAGCCAAAATTCCTGGACTAGCGGGGGTCTGGACGGGGAGCTGTTTTTT. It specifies CASSQNSWTSGGLDGELFF.